This T cell receptor (beta chain) is from a study of T cell responses to AZD1222 COVID-19 vaccine. Study at large: Samples with a second dose at about 4 or about 12 weeks were pooled together.

A note on this clone: No antigen is known for it.

Germline CDR1 and CDR2: SGHRS and YFSETQ. The CDR3 extends over 14 amino acids. The ends were cut back, 4 bases at V and 0 bases at J, with 10 bases in the middle. The assay was immunoSEQ multiplex PCR, and TCRdb's table has in-frame clones only and misses some. The sample gives roughly 100,000 clones, about nine tenths of which show up once; about 4.9% is in the top ten. Findings and limits, study-wide: Two AZD1222 administrations were followed by greater Spike-specific TCR breadth and depth. Spike-wide vaccine-associated CD4 TCRs dominated at 160-218 and 743-854.

This sequence joins TRBV5-1 and TRBJ1-1; weak D call: TRBD1 (6 bases). The receptor's source is an adult in good health. This specimen was peripheral blood, taken on day 0 of AZD1222 vaccination. The CDR3 loop is CASSVDSVNTEAFF. The CDR3 DNA is TGCGCCAGCAGCGTGGACAGCGTGAACACTGAAGCTTTCTTT.